The 10 T cell receptor beta chains below come from one sample, sequenced in a study of regulatory T cells in long-lasting Graves disease. HTBI primers from iRepertoire and Arm-PCR of CDR3 regions yielded the TCR beta libraries. MiXCR was run by TCRdb on the multiplex PCR reads, yielding one entry per CDR3 protein. The data hold fewer than 400,000 distinct CDR3 sequences, with 15% to 20% observed a single time. Time point reported: newly diagnosed GD, antithyroid drugs for less than 3 months. Scientists built the TCR library using RNA that was extracted from PBMCs. Sequences were derived from peripheral blood mononuclear cells (PBMCs), sampled at new diagnosis, from a patient treated with antithyroid drugs. The receptors come from a female donor with Graves disease.

This clonotype was observed at least ten times. The chain combines TRBV5-1 with TRBJ2-5; D remains ambiguous. The V end was cut by 0 bases, the J end by 1 base, with 7 bases between. Germline V lookup: CDR1 SGHRS, CDR2 YFSETQ. CDR3 length: 14 amino acids. The CDR3 region has the DNA TGCGCCAGCAGCTTGGCCGTGACCCAAGAGACCCAGTACTTC. Translated, it gives CASSLAVTQETQYF. Full variable domain (outside the CDR3, taken from reference TRBV5-1 and TRBJ2-5): KAGVTQTPRYLIKTRGQQVTLSCSPISGHRSVSWYQQTPGQGLQFLFEYFSETQRNKGNFPGRFSGRQFSNSRSEMNVSTLELGDSALYLCASSLAVTQETQYFGPGTRLLVL.

Remarks on this clonotype: It differs at one base from a far larger clone, so likely a read error. V is TRBV11-3 and J is TRBJ2-2; 9 bases map to TRBD1. This CDR3 has 16 amino acids. Germline-derived CDR1 and CDR2 are SGHNT and YENEEA. With 8 bases clipped from V and 3 bases from J, the junction kept 10 bases outside the gene matches. CDR3 coding DNA: TGTGCCAGCGGCCCAAGGACAGGGGTCCACACCGGGGAGCTGTTTTTT. Its protein is CASGPRTGVHTGELFF.

The sample holds a few counts of this clonotype. This chain's CDR3 is CASSSPGDPNYGYTF. Here the CDR3 DNA reads TGTGCCAGCAGTTCCCCAGGGGACCCTAACTATGGCTACACCTTC. The V gene is TRBV28, the J gene TRBJ1-2; weak D call: TRBD1 (6 bases). V was clipped by 4 bases and J by 0 bases, with 12 bases between them. This CDR3 has 15 amino acids. The germline gives CDR1 MDHEN, CDR2 SYDVKM.

This clonotype was recorded many times. The gene calls are TRBV9 and TRBJ2-2; D is undetermined. CDR1 is SGDLS and CDR2 is YYNGEE in the germline V gene. Trimming removed 4 bases from V and 3 bases from J, with 10 bases in between. CDR3 length: 14 amino acids. The CDR3 is CASSSLDYTGELFF. The DNA of the CDR3 is TGTGCCAGCAGCTCCTTAGACTACACCGGGGAGCTGTTTTTT. The full variable domain, completed using reference TRBV9 and TRBJ2-2, is DSGVTQTPKHLITATGQRVTLRCSPRSGDLSVYWYQQSLDQGLQFLIQYYNGEERAKGNILERFSAQQFPDLHSELNLSSLELGDSALYFCASSSLDYTGELFFGEGSRLTVL.

This clonotype has only a few counts. V is TRBV5-6 and J is TRBJ2-7; TRBD1 agrees at 8 bases. The CDR3 has 15 residues. V lost 2 bases, J lost 5 bases, and 9 bases stayed unmatched. In germline, CDR1 is SGHDT, CDR2 YYEEEE. The CDR3 coding sequence is TGTGCCAGCAGCTTCCCCGGGACAGGCTATCACGAGCAGTACTTC. This codes for CASSFPGTGYHEQYF.

This clonotype was counted at least ten times. The CDR3 DNA reads TGTGCCAGCAGTTTATATCCGGGGGGCAAACTCCACGAGCAGTACTTC. It codes for CASSLYPGGKLHEQYF. The chain is built from TRBV28 and TRBJ2-7; TRBD2 might be the D (7 bases). V shed 1 base and J shed 5 bases, with 18 bases lying between them. The germline V gene has CDR1 MDHEN and CDR2 SYDVKM. CDR3 length equals 16 residues.

This clonotype was found once. With a much larger clone just one base away, this may be a read error. The CDR3 protein is CATSREVEQFF. The CDR3 nucleotides read TGTGCCACCAGCAGAGAGGTTGAGCAGTTCTTC. The chain has TRBV15 and TRBJ2-1; D remains unclear. CDR1 is LNHNV and CDR2 is YYDKDF in the germline V gene (reference sequence). V lost 0 bases and J lost 9, with 3 bases in between. The CDR3 extends over 11 amino acids.

This clonotype was recorded many times. The CDR3 DNA is TGTGCCAGCACCTACCTAGGAAGTAGGGCCCAACACGGGTACGAGCAGTACTTC. Protein sequence: CASTYLGSRAQHGYEQYF. This chain uses TRBV6-1 with TRBJ2-7, with D unresolved. The CDR3 is 18 amino acids. Germline loops: CDR1 MNHNS, CDR2 SASEGT. The V and J ends lost 7 bases and 4 bases respectively, with 29 bases between them.

This clonotype was seen at least ten times. The rearrangement uses TRBV7-9 and TRBJ2-7, with 10 bases lining up with TRBD1. With 5 bases clipped from V and 5 bases from J, the junction kept 6 bases outside the gene matches. CDR3 length equals 14 residues. The germline V gene has CDR1 SEHNR and CDR2 FQNEAQ (reference sequence). The CDR3 region is CASSPRDRGHEQYF. In DNA, the CDR3 is TGTGCCAGCAGCCCCCGGGACAGGGGCCACGAGCAGTACTTC.

Concerning this clonotype itself: A much larger clone lies a single base off, so this may be a read error. The genes are TRBV2 and TRBJ2-1; 7 nucleotides align to TRBD2. Germline V gene sequence: CDR1 SNHLY, CDR2 FYNNEI. The CDR3 has 14 residues. Trimming cost V 11 bases and J 2 bases; bases outside gene matches: 9. The CDR3 is CAGTIAGPYNEQFF. The CDR3 DNA reads TGTGCCGGCACTATAGCGGGTCCCTACAATGAGCAGTTCTTC.